Listed below are T cell receptor beta chains from one sample, sequenced in a study of OX40 agonist ivuxolimab in advanced cancers. Produced via immunoSEQ multiplex PCR; TCRdb's table is partial and in-frame only. This repertoire shows more than 55,000 clones, under 85% found once; its top ten account for 6.3%. Here the sequenced sample was CD4+ or CD8+ T cells sorted from blood, taken in a trial of the OX40 agonist ivuxolimab. All receptors come from an adult with an advanced solid tumor such as melanoma, head and neck, liver or kidney cancer. Both conserved end residues are part of each CDR3. The D gene is left open where the match is weak. Clone size is shown for a subset of rows, as once, few, many or a class of expanded clone.

TRBV10-3	.	.	TRBJ2-3	TGTGCCATCAGTGAGTCGGGGGCAGATACGCAGTATTTT	CAISESGADTQYF
TRBV7-3	.	TRBD2	TRBJ2-3	TGTGCCAGCAGCTTATCCGGGACTAGCGGGACTAGCACAGATACGCAGTATTTT	CASSLSGTSGTSTDTQYF
TRBV7-9	.	TRBD1	TRBJ1-2	TGTGCCAGCAGCAGAGACAGGGCGCAGGCTGGCTACACCTTC	CASSRDRAQAGYTF
TRBV7-2	.	.	TRBJ2-5	TGTGCCAGCAGCCGTTCAGGGAGAGAGACCCAGTACTTC	CASSRSGRETQYF
TRBV7-2	.	TRBD1	TRBJ1-2	TGTGCCAGCAGCCAACAGACAGGGGGAGCTAACTATGGCTACACCTTC	CASSQQTGGANYGYTF
TRBV2	.	.	TRBJ1-1	TGTGCCAGCAGTAGCGGGATTAAGAACACTGAAGCTTTCTTT	CASSSGIKNTEAFF
TRBV2	.	TRBD2	TRBJ2-5	TGTGCCAGCAGTGATGAAGCGCTAGCGGGGGGGCAAGGGACCCAGTACTTC	CASSDEALAGGQGTQYF
TRBV7-8	.	.	TRBJ1-1	TGTGCCAGCAGCTTATTCTTTGAGAACACTGAAGCTTTCTTT	CASSLFFENTEAFF
TRBV7-2	.	.	TRBJ2-1	TGTGCCAGCAGCTCCGGGGGAGGAACCTACAATGAGCAGTTCTTC	CASSSGGGTYNEQFF
TRBV6-1	.	TRBD1	TRBJ2-3	TGTGCCAGCAGGCAGGGGGCAGGGGATACGCAGTATTTT	CASRQGAGDTQYF
TRBV18	.	TRBD1	TRBJ1-5	TGTGCCAGCTCACGAGACCCCCCGGGACAGGGGGCTCAGCCCCAGCATTTT	CASSRDPPGQGAQPQHF
TRBV5-1	few	.	TRBJ2-3	TGCGCCAGCAGCCGCGGTAGCTTTACAGATACGCAGTATTTT	CASSRGSFTDTQYF
TRBV27	.	.	TRBJ1-1	TGTGCCAGTGGTCGGAACGGGGACACTGAAGCTTTCTTT	CASGRNGDTEAFF
TRBV7-9	.	TRBD2	TRBJ2-3	TGTGCCAGCAGCTTAGGAGCGGGAGGCCGCTTCGATACGCAGTATTTT	CASSLGAGGRFDTQYF
TRBV27	.	.	TRBJ1-5	TGTGCCAGCAGTTTGCACTGGCCCAATCAGCCCCAGCATTTT	CASSLHWPNQPQHF
TRBV14	.	TRBD2	TRBJ2-2	TGTGCCAGCAGCCCCCAAGCGGGACTAGCGCTACGGGGCGGGGAGCTGTTTTTT	CASSPQAGLALRGGELFF
TRBV4-2	few	.	TRBJ2-3	TGTGCCAGCAGCCAAGAAAGGGTATATACGCAGTATTTT	CASSQERVYTQYF
TRBV4-1	.	.	TRBJ2-5	TGCGCCAGCAGCCAAGGACTCCGAGGCGCAGAGACCCAGTACTTC	CASSQGLRGAETQYF
TRBV18	once	.	TRBJ2-7	TGTGCCAGCTCACGAGGCCTGGAGTACGAGCAGTACTTC	CASSRGLEYEQYF
TRBV2	.	.	TRBJ1-5	TGTGCCAGCAGTGACGACAAGTGGCACAATCAGCCCCAGCATTTT	CASSDDKWHNQPQHF
TRBV7-3	.	.	TRBJ1-1	TGTGCCAGCAGCTTATTCGGCCAGGGCACTGAAGCTTTCTTT	CASSLFGQGTEAFF
TRBV9	.	.	TRBJ2-7	TGTGCCAGCAGCGCCACGACAGGATACGAGCAGTACTTC	CASSATTGYEQYF
TRBV10-3	.	.	TRBJ1-6	TGTGCCATCAGTGAGGGACAGAAATCACCCCTCCACTTT	CAISEGQKSPLHF
TRBV7-9	.	TRBD1	TRBJ1-6	TGTGCCAGCAGCCCAACAGGGGGACCCTATAATTCACCCCTCCACTTT	CASSPTGGPYNSPLHF
TRBV5-4	.	.	TRBJ2-5	TGTGCCAGCAGCTTGGACGGTCAGGGGACCCAGTACTTC	CASSLDGQGTQYF
TRBV5-5	.	.	TRBJ2-1	TGTGCCAGCAGCTTCGGGGGTGACAATGAGCAGTTCTTC	CASSFGGDNEQFF
TRBV2	.	.	TRBJ1-1	TGTGCCAGCAGTGCGAAACGGTCTGGGAACACTGAAGCTTTCTTT	CASSAKRSGNTEAFF
TRBV7-8	.	TRBD1	TRBJ2-3	TGTGCCAGCAGCCTAAACCCCGACAGGGCGATAGATACGCAGTATTTT	CASSLNPDRAIDTQYF
TRBV5-4	.	.	TRBJ2-3	TGTGCCAGCAGCCCGCGGGGAACTAGCACAGATACGCAGTATTTT	CASSPRGTSTDTQYF
TRBV10-1	.	TRBD2	TRBJ2-3	TGCGCCCCCACCCCCGGACTAGCGGGGGGGCCGGATACGCAGTATTTT	CAPTPGLAGGPDTQYF
TRBV5-1	.	.	TRBJ1-2	TGCGCCAGCAGCCCCAGTCTGGAAAGGGGCTATGGCTACACCTTC	CASSPSLERGYGYTF
TRBV5-8	.	.	TRBJ1-4	TGTGCCAGCAGCCGACAGGCGGGGAGTGAAAAACTGTTTTTT	CASSRQAGSEKLFF
TRBV5-6	.	.	TRBJ1-1	TGTGCCAGCAGCTTTGGAACAGACCTGAACACTGAAGCTTTCTTT	CASSFGTDLNTEAFF
TRBV5-1	.	TRBD2	TRBJ2-3	TGCGCCAGCAGCTTCACTAGCGGGGGGGCAAATACGCAGTATTTT	CASSFTSGGANTQYF
TRBV7-9	.	TRBD1	TRBJ2-1	TGTGCCAGCAGCTTACCCAAACAGGGGAACAATGAGCAGTTCTTC	CASSLPKQGNNEQFF
TRBV5-1	.	.	TRBJ2-6	TGCGCCAGTTCCTCAAGCGGGCCTAGCTCTGGGGCCAACGTCCTGACTTTC	CASSSSGPSSGANVLTF